The 25 T cell receptor beta chains listed next were all sequenced from one sample in a study of CD8 T cells in Susac syndrome. Random hexamers served to reverse transcribe about 0.5 to 1 ug RNA. TCRdb analysed the immunoSEQ multiplex PCR reads with MiXCR anew, one entry per CDR3 protein. The data hold about 120,000 distinct CDR3 sequences, with around 94% observed a single time. Specimen: CD4+ T cells from PBMCs. Receptors were obtained from a human donor in good health.

In this sample, this clonotype turned up once. The chain recombines TRBV20-1 with TRBJ2-7; a possible D gene is TRBD2 (7 bases). CDR1 and CDR2 from the germline V gene are DFQATT and SNEGSKA (reference sequence). Trimming cost V 6 bases and J 4 bases, with 22 bases left between them. The CDR3 is 15 amino acids. The CDR3 region is CSAKRGGGGRYEQYF. In DNA form, the CDR3 reads TGCAGTGCCAAGAGGGGTGGCGGGGGCCGATACGAGCAGTACTTC.

The V and J genes are TRBV10-1 and TRBJ1-4, with 7 bases lining up with TRBD1. With V trimmed by 2 bases and J by 6 bases, 0 bases remained unmatched. Germline CDR1 and CDR2: WNHNN and SYGVQD (reference sequence). This CDR3 comprises 13 residues. The CDR3 here is CASSEGTDEKLFF. CDR3 bases: TGCGCCAGCAGTGAGGGGACAGATGAAAAACTGTTTTTT.

The chain links TRBV5-1 to TRBJ2-2; 10 bases map to TRBD2. This CDR3 is built from 15 residues. V dropped 5 bases and J dropped 10; count of bases not matched to a gene: 11. Germline loops: CDR1 SGHRS, CDR2 YFSETQ. The CDR3 here is CASRRSSGSVEELFF. CDR3 sequence (DNA): TGCGCCAGCAGGCGTTCTAGCGGGAGTGTAGAGGAGCTGTTTTTT.

The gene calls are TRBV28 and TRBJ2-3, with D possibly being TRBD2 (7 bases). V dropped 7 bases and J dropped 5 bases, with 19 bases sitting between them. Germline CDR1 is MDHEN and CDR2 is SYDVKM. The CDR3 runs to 15 residues. The CDR3: CASIIGGGQGDTQYF. For the CDR3, the DNA is TGTGCCAGCATCATAGGGGGGGGCCAAGGAGATACGCAGTATTTT.

The V call is TRBV3-1, the J call TRBJ2-1; TRBD2 matches 8 bases. The CDR3 is 15 amino acids. Germline V gene data show CDR1 as LGHDT and CDR2 as YNNKEL (reference sequence). The V and J ends lost 1 base and 4 bases, in that order; junction bases with no gene match: 3. Here the CDR3 DNA reads TGTGCCAGCAGCCAAGCACTAGCGGCTTACAATGAGCAGTTCTTC. It translates to CASSQALAAYNEQFF.

This rearrangement joins TRBV29-1 to TRBJ1-1; D is uncertain. Per the germline V gene, CDR1 is SQVTM and CDR2 is ANQGSEA. Between the trimmed V and J ends, which lost 6 bases and 1 base, there was a span of 12 bases. CDR3 length: 13 amino acids. CDR3 nucleotide sequence: TGCAGCGTCTATCACTCACAGAACACTGAAGCTTTCTTT. Its translation is CSVYHSQNTEAFF.

The V and J genes are TRBV30 and TRBJ1-1; possible D gene TRBD1, 5 bases. The CDR3 totals 14 residues. CDR1 is GTSNPN and CDR2 is SVGIG in the germline V gene (reference sequence). V lost 6 bases and J 1 base, leaving 15 bases between the germline ends. The CDR3 spells CACPAAGPNTEAFF. The CDR3 DNA is TGTGCCTGCCCTGCGGCGGGGCCGAACACTGAAGCTTTCTTT.

The CDR3 reads CASSFWQEEETQYF. For the CDR3, the DNA is TGTGCCAGCAGCTTTTGGCAGGAGGAGGAGACCCAGTACTTC. J is TRBJ2-5 and V is TRBV7-9; maybe TRBD2 (5 bases). The CDR3 runs to 14 residues. Germline-derived CDR1 and CDR2 are SEHNR and FQNEAQ (reference sequence). The ends were cut back, 3 bases at V and 5 bases at J, with 13 bases in the middle.

V usage is TRBV11-2 and J usage is TRBJ2-5; D is uncertain. Between the trimmed V and J ends, which lost 5 bases and 4 bases, there was a span of 8 bases. Germline assignment: CDR1 SGHAT and CDR2 FQNNGV. This CDR3 has 12 amino acids. In DNA form, the CDR3 reads TGTGCCAGCAGCGCGCATCGAGAGACCCAGTACTTC. Protein product: CASSAHRETQYF.

This clonotype was found a few times. The chain uses TRBV18 and TRBJ2-7; D not certain. The germline V gene has CDR1 KGHSH and CDR2 LQKENI. V lost 4 bases and J 2 bases, leaving 6 bases between the germline ends. This CDR3 is built from 12 residues. CDR3 in DNA: TGTGCCAGCTCACGAACAGCCTACGAGCAGTACTTC. Translating gives CASSRTAYEQYF.

The chain carries TRBV11-2 and TRBJ2-5; TRBD2 matches at 9 bases. The junction had 11 bases not matched to a gene; V was cut back by 4 bases and J by 5 bases. In germline, CDR1 is SGHAT, CDR2 FQNNGV. The CDR3 extends over 16 amino acids. As DNA, the CDR3 is TGTGCCAGCAGCTACTCTTCAGCGGGAGGTTTGGAGACCCAGTACTTC. Its protein product is CASSYSSAGGLETQYF.

J is TRBJ1-1 and V is TRBV6-5, with 7 bases identical to TRBD1. There are 15 residues in the CDR3. The trim removed 5 bases at V and 2 bases at J, leaving 8 bases unmatched. Germline values: CDR1 MNHEY, CDR2 SVGAGI. CDR3 DNA: TGTGCCAGCAGTCGTAAAGGACAGGCAAACACTGAAGCTTTCTTT. Translation gives CASSRKGQANTEAFF.

The chain is built from TRBV27 and TRBJ2-3, with TRBD2 matching 8 bases. The CDR3 totals 15 residues. Germline lookup yields CDR1 MNHEY and CDR2 SMNVEV (reference sequence). With V trimmed by 1 base and J by 6 bases, 6 bases remained unmatched. CDR3 loop: CASSLWAGGADTQYF. The DNA for the CDR3 is TGTGCCAGCAGTTTATGGGCGGGAGGAGCGGATACGCAGTATTTT.

This clonotype was observed a single time. V gene TRBV30 combines with J gene TRBJ2-7; the D gene is possibly TRBD1 (6 bases). The germline V gene has CDR1 GTSNPN and CDR2 SVGIG (reference sequence). V lost 0 bases to trimming and J lost 0 bases, with 9 bases between them. The CDR3 sequence is 14 residues long. CDR3 bases: TGTGCCTGGAGTGTCCAGGGGAGCTCCTACGAGCAGTACTTC. Protein: CAWSVQGSSYEQYF.

The J gene is TRBJ2-1, the V gene TRBV29-1; 7 positions match TRBD1. V lost 5 bases to trimming and J lost 2 bases; unmatched junction nucleotides: 3. Germline loops: CDR1 SQVTM, CDR2 ANQGSEA. The CDR3 has 13 residues. The CDR3 loop reads CSVHRGTYNEQFF. In DNA, the CDR3 is TGCAGCGTTCACAGGGGAACCTACAATGAGCAGTTCTTC.

This clonotype has a single count. The rearrangement uses TRBV7-9 and TRBJ2-7; 7 positions agree with TRBD1. Losses at the gene ends were 8 bases for V and 4 bases for J; bases not matched to a gene: 5. Germline V gives CDR1 SEHNR, CDR2 FQNEAQ (reference sequence). The CDR3 runs 12 residues. As DNA, the CDR3 is TGTGCCAGCGGGGGACAGCTATACGAGCAGTACTTC. It codes for CASGGQLYEQYF.

The chain combines TRBV30 with TRBJ2-7, with TRBD1 identical over 8 bases. CDR1 is GTSNPN, CDR2 SVGIG, per germline (reference sequence). Trimming cost V 1 base and J 2 bases; bases outside gene matches: 4. This CDR3 spans 14 amino acids. CDR3 sequence (DNA): TGTGCCTGGAGTGCCGGACAGGGACCCTACGAGCAGTACTTC. It yields the protein CAWSAGQGPYEQYF.

J is TRBJ1-6 and V is TRBV4-3; D is undetermined. This CDR3 has 12 residues. Trimming cost V 3 bases and J 7 bases, with 4 bases left between them. Germline V lookup: CDR1 LGHNA, CDR2 YSLEER. The CDR3 is CASSHPNSPLHF. The DNA of the CDR3 is TGCGCCAGCAGCCACCCGAATTCACCCCTCCACTTT.

The chain is built from TRBV9 and TRBJ2-2; no clear D gene. Germline V lookup: CDR1 SGDLS, CDR2 YYNGEE. CDR3 length: 15 residues. Trimming removed 0 bases from V and 6 bases from J, with 12 bases in between. CDR3: CASSVGGDPAGELFF. DNA of the CDR3: TGTGCCAGCAGCGTAGGAGGAGACCCTGCCGGGGAGCTGTTTTTT.

DNA of the CDR3: TGTGCCAGCAGTTACTCGGGCAGCCACAATCAGCCCCAGCATTTT. Encoded protein: CASSYSGSHNQPQHF. V usage is TRBV6-5 and J usage is TRBJ1-5; D is undetermined. Per germline, CDR1 MNHEY and CDR2 SVGAGI. V gave up 0 bases and J gave up 3 bases, with 9 bases separating them. CDR3 length equals 15 residues.

This sequence joins TRBV5-1 and TRBJ2-5; D tentatively reads TRBD1 or TRBD2 (6 bases each). The CDR3 has 13 amino acids. Trimming cost V 3 bases and J 3 bases, with 9 bases left between them. Germline CDR1 is SGHRS and CDR2 is YFSETQ. CDR3 coding DNA: TGCGCCAGCAGCTCGGGGGCAAAAGAGACCCAGTACTTC. This codes for CASSSGAKETQYF.

The chain joins TRBV12-3 or TRBV12-4 to TRBJ2-3; tentative D call: TRBD1 (5 bases). The CDR3 is 13 amino acids. The V gene lost 0 bases and the J gene lost 8 bases, with 9 bases spanning the gap. The CDR3 sequence is CASSLATDGTQYF. In nucleotides, the CDR3 is TGTGCCAGCAGTTTAGCGACAGATGGTACGCAGTATTTT.

The rearrangement uses TRBV3-1 and TRBJ2-6; D assignment may be TRBD1 or TRBD2 (5 bases each). The CDR3 consists of 15 residues. Trimming stripped 1 base from V and 4 bases from J, with 8 bases between. Germline-derived CDR1 and CDR2 are LGHDT and YNNKEL (reference sequence). The CDR3 nucleotides are TGTGCCAGCAGCCAAGTAGGGGACGGGGCCAACGTCCTGACTTTC. Its protein product is CASSQVGDGANVLTF.

J is TRBJ2-7 and V is TRBV3-1; 13 nucleotides align to TRBD2. Germline CDR1 LGHDT, CDR2 YNNKEL (reference sequence). The CDR3 has 17 residues. V gave up 0 bases and J gave up 3 bases; unmatched junction bases: 5. CDR3 loop: CASSQDGGLAGDYEQYF. The DNA of the CDR3 is TGTGCCAGCAGCCAAGATGGAGGACTAGCGGGAGACTACGAGCAGTACTTC.

The chain carries TRBV7-9 and TRBJ2-7; 9 positions agree with TRBD2. Germline CDR1 and CDR2: SEHNR and FQNEAQ (reference sequence). V dropped 6 bases and J dropped 2; count of bases not matched to a gene: 8. The CDR3 covers 15 residues. CDR3 DNA: TGTGCCAGCAGTCCTAGCGGGGTTGGACCCTACGAGCAGTACTTC. This translates into CASSPSGVGPYEQYF.